Listed below are T cell receptor beta chains from one sample, sequenced in a study of blood T cell repertoires in COVID-19. TCRdb's table, derived via immunoSEQ multiplex PCR, lists solely in-frame clones and lacks some. This sample yields hundreds of thousands of clones, of which around 78% are seen a single time; under 3% belongs to the top ten. The source material was peripheral blood. The receptors were gathered from a woman between 65 and 79 years old with active or convalescent COVID-19. Each CDR3 is given with its conserved first and last residue. D genes are given only for firm matches. The size field is filled for only some rows; it gives once, few, many or a size class.

abundance	len	v_gene	d_gene	j_gene	CDR3nt	CDR3aa
many	14	TRBV7-6	TRBD1	TRBJ2-7	TGTGCCAGCAGCTTAGATTGGGACAGCAACGAGCAGTACTTC	CASSLDWDSNEQYF
NA	16	TRBV5-1	NA	TRBJ1-2	TGCGCCAGCAGCTTGAGTGTGGCAGGGTGGAGATCGGGCTACACCTTC	CASSLSVAGWRSGYTF
few	17	TRBV5-1	TRBD2	TRBJ2-3	TGCGCCAGCAGCTTGGGACTAGCGGGAGTTAGCACAGATACGCAGTATTTT	CASSLGLAGVSTDTQYF
NA	16	TRBV5-1	TRBD1	TRBJ2-6	TGCGCCAGCAGCTCGCAGGGGGCGACTGGGGCCAACGTCCTGACTTTC	CASSSQGATGANVLTF
NA	15	TRBV2	TRBD2	TRBJ2-3	TGTGCCAGCAGTTCGGGACTAGCGTATACAGATACGCAGTATTTT	CASSSGLAYTDTQYF
NA	14	TRBV6-6	TRBD1	TRBJ2-7	TGTGCCAGCAGGACAGGGACCTCACCCTACGAGCAGTACTTC	CASRTGTSPYEQYF
NA	18	TRBV19	NA	TRBJ1-3	TGTGCCAGTAGTATTTGGTACGGGACATGGAACTCTGGAAACACCATATATTTT	CASSIWYGTWNSGNTIYF
few	15	TRBV7-9	NA	TRBJ2-7	TGTGCCAGCAGCTTAGAGGGGGTTTCCCCCTACGAGCAGTACTTC	CASSLEGVSPYEQYF
NA	16	TRBV27	NA	TRBJ1-1	TGTGCCAGCAGTTTATCCCCAGGGATGAGGAACACTGAAGCTTTCTTT	CASSLSPGMRNTEAFF
NA	12	TRBV2	NA	TRBJ2-7	TGTGCCAGCAGCTATCAGGGGTACGAGCAGTACTTC	CASSYQGYEQYF
NA	15	TRBV5-1	TRBD1	TRBJ1-2	TGCGCCAGCAGCACCGGGACAGGGGGAAACTATGGCTACACCTTC	CASSTGTGGNYGYTF
few	18	TRBV4-2	TRBD1	TRBJ1-1	TGTGCCAGCAGCCAAAAGGCAGGGCAGGGGGTTATCGGCACTGAAGCTTTCTTT	CASSQKAGQGVIGTEAFF
NA	15	TRBV27	NA	TRBJ2-7	TGTGCCAGCAGCCCCCAAAGGGACTTCAGCCCAAGGCGGTACTTC	CASSPQRDFSPRRYF
NA	17	TRBV6-1	NA	TRBJ1-1	TGTGCCAGCAGTGAAATAGACTCTTCCGAAGGGGGCACTGAAGCTTTCTTT	CASSEIDSSEGGTEAFF
NA	14	TRBV2	NA	TRBJ1-4	TGTGCCAGCAGTCTGGAATCCAGGGATGAAAAACTGTTTTTT	CASSLESRDEKLFF
NA	19	TRBV9	NA	TRBJ1-5	TGTGCCAGCAGCGCCAAGGATAGGGTGGGGGCGCGGGTTGGTCAGCCCCAGCATTTT	CASSAKDRVGARVGQPQHF
few	15	TRBV19	TRBD2	TRBJ2-2	TGTGCCAGTAGTACCGGACTAGTTAGGACCGGGGAGCTGTTTTTT	CASSTGLVRTGELFF
NA	11	TRBV12-3/TRBV12-4	NA	TRBJ2-7	TGTGCCAGCAGTTTAAACTGGGAGCAGTACTTC	CASSLNWEQYF
once	10	TRBV5-6	NA	TRBJ2-5	TGTGCCAGCAGCGGGCAGACCCAGTACTTC	CASSGQTQYF
few	16	TRBV18	NA	TRBJ2-1	TGTGCCAGCTCACAAGTCCCCGGGACTCTCTACAATGAGCAGTTCTTC	CASSQVPGTLYNEQFF
few	15	TRBV18	NA	TRBJ1-5	TGTGCCAGCTCACCAACGATCCAGGACAATCAGCCCCAGCATTTT	CASSPTIQDNQPQHF
NA	15	TRBV6-2/TRBV6-3	TRBD1	TRBJ1-1	TGTGCCAGCAGTTACCCGACAGGGGGAGGCACTGAAGCTTTCTTT	CASSYPTGGGTEAFF
NA	14	TRBV9	NA	TRBJ2-5	TGTGCCAGCAGCGTAGCGCATGGGCTCGAGACCCAGTACTTC	CASSVAHGLETQYF
NA	13	TRBV29-1	TRBD1	TRBJ1-4	TGCAGCGTGAGACAGGGGCTGTATGAAAAACTGTTTTTT	CSVRQGLYEKLFF
NA	14	TRBV7-2	NA	TRBJ2-1	TGTGCCAGCAGCCAACAACCAGGGTTAGGTGAGCAGTTCTTC	CASSQQPGLGEQFF
NA	14	TRBV7-9	NA	TRBJ2-5	TGTGCCAGCAGCTTACGGGCGGGGCAGGAGACCCAGTACTTC	CASSLRAGQETQYF
NA	16	TRBV5-1	TRBD2	TRBJ2-3	TGCGCCAGCAGCCCTTTTAGCGGGGGGGCCGAGGATACGCAGTATTTT	CASSPFSGGAEDTQYF
NA	17	TRBV5-1	TRBD2	TRBJ2-3	TGCGCCAGCAGCTTGGGACTAGCGGGAGCGTACACAGATACGCAGTATTTT	CASSLGLAGAYTDTQYF
NA	13	TRBV5-1	NA	TRBJ2-7	TGCGCCAGCAGCCCCTATATCTCCTACGAGCAGTACTTC	CASSPYISYEQYF
NA	17	TRBV6-2/TRBV6-3	TRBD1	TRBJ1-1	TGTGCCAGCAGTTACTTTACAGGGGAAGGCATCGACACTGAAGCTTTCTTT	CASSYFTGEGIDTEAFF
NA	15	TRBV6-5	TRBD1	TRBJ1-2	TGTGCCAGCAGTTACGGGACAGGGGTCGAGGGTGGCTACACCTTC	CASSYGTGVEGGYTF
few	15	TRBV11-2	NA	TRBJ2-7	TGTGCCAGCAGCTTAGTTGAGGGAGCGACCTACGAGCAGTACTTC	CASSLVEGATYEQYF
once	15	TRBV6-6	TRBD1	TRBJ1-5	TGTGCCAGCAGTTACGCAGCAGGGGGGACTCAGCCCCAGCATTTT	CASSYAAGGTQPQHF